Listed below are T cell receptor beta chains from one sample, sequenced in a study of human T cells and chemical hapten exposure. Each CDR3 protein gets one entry after TCRdb re-called the RACE reads with MiXCR. Altogether about 120,000 distinct CDR3 sequences are present, about an eighth being singletons, with the ten largest covering more than 1.3%. The source material was whole blood, sampled in connection with sensitization to the hapten diphenylcyclopropenone (DPC). The receptors derive from a woman between 45 and 65 years old with alopecia areata. Some clones in this sample may be carry-over from other donors' samples. The CDR3 runs from the conserved cysteine through the conserved F or W. D genes are given only for firm matches. A row's size may be missing; if present it is once, few, many or a size class.

V	D	J	size	length	CDR3	DNA
TRBV7-9	-	TRBJ2-7	-	14	CASSLAQGFYEQYF	TGTGCCAGCAGCTTAGCCCAGGGATTCTACGAGCAGTACTTC
TRBV28	-	TRBJ1-1	many	13	CASSPRRNTEAFF	TGTGCCAGCAGTCCCCGACGTAACACTGAAGCTTTCTTT
TRBV20-1	-	TRBJ2-5	-	15	CSARDGRGRQETQYF	TGCAGTGCTAGAGACGGGAGAGGTCGGCAAGAGACCCAGTACTTC
TRBV11-2	-	TRBJ1-1	-	13	CASSLGRAQGAFF	TGTGCCAGCAGCTTAGGTCGGGCTCAGGGGGCTTTCTTT
TRBV7-9	-	TRBJ1-1	many	13	CASSLVALQVAFF	TGTGCCAGCAGCTTAGTGGCCCTACAGGTAGCTTTCTTT
TRBV20-1	TRBD2	TRBJ2-7	many	13	CSARGLASYEQYF	TGCAGTGCTAGAGGACTAGCATCCTACGAGCAGTACTTC
TRBV5-1	-	TRBJ1-1	many	13	CASSLQGIAEAFF	TGCGCCAGCAGCTTGCAGGGAATCGCTGAAGCTTTCTTT
TRBV12-3/TRBV12-4	TRBD1	TRBJ2-5	many	17	CASSLAYGQGGYETQYF	TGTGCCAGCAGTTTAGCGTATGGACAGGGGGGTTATGAGACCCAGTACTTC
TRBV5-1	TRBD1	TRBJ2-2	many	15	CASSPGTGRTGELFF	TGCGCCAGCAGCCCGGGGACAGGGAGGACCGGGGAGCTGTTTTTT
TRBV6-6	-	TRBJ1-5	many	14	CASSQEYSNQPQHF	TGTGCCAGCAGTCAGGAGTATAGCAATCAGCCCCAGCATTTT
TRBV19	-	TRBJ1-1	-	12	CASSISRGEAFF	TGTGCCAGTAGTATAAGTCGAGGAGAAGCTTTCTTT
TRBV5-1	-	TRBJ2-2	-	15	CASSLDSGTTGELFF	TGCGCCAGCAGCTTGGATTCGGGAACGACCGGGGAGCTGTTTTTT
TRBV24-1	-	TRBJ1-2	few	17	CATSERAAGKANYGYTF	TGTGCCACCAGTGAACGGGCCGCGGGGAAGGCTAACTATGGCTACACCTTC
TRBV12-3/TRBV12-4	-	TRBJ1-6	-	14	CASSLTDQNSPLHF	TGTGCCAGCAGCCTAACTGACCAAAATTCACCCCTCCACTTT
TRBV7-6	-	TRBJ2-5	many	13	CASSTLTQETQYF	TGTGCCAGCAGCACCCTCACCCAGGAGACCCAGTACTTC
TRBV7-2	-	TRBJ1-1	many	13	CASSSGDRRSVFF	TGTGCCAGCAGCTCCGGGGACCGGAGGTCGGTTTTCTTT
TRBV28	-	TRBJ1-1	-	12	CASSFGTYGAFF	TGTGCCAGCAGTTTTGGGACCTATGGAGCTTTCTTT